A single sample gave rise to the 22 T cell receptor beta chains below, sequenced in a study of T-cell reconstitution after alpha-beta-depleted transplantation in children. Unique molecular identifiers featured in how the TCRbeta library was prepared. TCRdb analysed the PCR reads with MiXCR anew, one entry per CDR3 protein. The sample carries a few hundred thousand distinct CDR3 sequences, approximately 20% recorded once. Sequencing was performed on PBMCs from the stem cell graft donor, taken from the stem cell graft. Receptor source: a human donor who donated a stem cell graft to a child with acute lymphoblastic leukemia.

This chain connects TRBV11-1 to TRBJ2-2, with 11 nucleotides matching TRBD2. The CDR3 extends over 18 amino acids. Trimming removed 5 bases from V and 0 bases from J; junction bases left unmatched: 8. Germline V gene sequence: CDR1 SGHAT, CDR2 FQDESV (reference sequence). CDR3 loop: CASSPQGLAGPNTGELFF. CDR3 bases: TGTGCCAGCAGCCCCCAAGGACTAGCGGGCCCGAACACCGGGGAGCTGTTTTTT. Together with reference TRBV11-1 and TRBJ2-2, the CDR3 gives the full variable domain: EAEVAQSPRYKITEKSQAVAFWCDPISGHATLYWYRQILGQGPELLVQFQDESVVDDSQLPKDRFSAERLKGVDSTLKIQPAELGDSAMYLCASSPQGLAGPNTGELFFGEGSRLTVL.

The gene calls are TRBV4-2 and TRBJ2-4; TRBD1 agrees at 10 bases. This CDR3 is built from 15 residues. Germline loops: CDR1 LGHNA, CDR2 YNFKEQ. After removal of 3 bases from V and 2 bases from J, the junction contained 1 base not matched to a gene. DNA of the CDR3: TGTGCCAGCAGCCAGGGACAGGGGCCCAAAAACATTCAGTACTTC. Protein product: CASSQGQGPKNIQYF.

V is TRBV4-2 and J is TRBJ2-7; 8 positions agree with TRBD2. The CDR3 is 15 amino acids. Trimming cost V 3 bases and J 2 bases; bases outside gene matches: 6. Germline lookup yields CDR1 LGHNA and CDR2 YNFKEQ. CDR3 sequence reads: CASSHDSGSTYEQYF. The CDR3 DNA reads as TGTGCCAGCAGCCATGACAGCGGGAGTACCTACGAGCAGTACTTC.

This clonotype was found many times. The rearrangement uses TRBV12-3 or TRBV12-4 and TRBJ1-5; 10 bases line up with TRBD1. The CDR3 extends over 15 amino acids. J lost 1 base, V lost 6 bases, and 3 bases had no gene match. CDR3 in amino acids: CASSRTGGSNQPQHF. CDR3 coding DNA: TGTGCCAGCAGCCGGACAGGGGGGAGCAATCAGCCCCAGCATTTT.

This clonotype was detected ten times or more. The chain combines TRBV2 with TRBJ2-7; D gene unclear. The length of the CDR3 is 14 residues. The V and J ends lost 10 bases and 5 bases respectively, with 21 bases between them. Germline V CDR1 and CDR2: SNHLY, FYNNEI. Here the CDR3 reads CAKRKGGSVHEQYF. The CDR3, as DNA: TGTGCCAAACGAAAGGGTGGATCAGTCCACGAGCAGTACTTC.

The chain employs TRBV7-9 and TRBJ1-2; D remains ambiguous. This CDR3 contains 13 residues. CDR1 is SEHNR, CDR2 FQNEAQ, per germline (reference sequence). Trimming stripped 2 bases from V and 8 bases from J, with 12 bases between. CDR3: CASSLPSFWGYTF. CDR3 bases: TGTGCCAGCAGCTTACCCTCTTTCTGGGGCTACACCTTC.

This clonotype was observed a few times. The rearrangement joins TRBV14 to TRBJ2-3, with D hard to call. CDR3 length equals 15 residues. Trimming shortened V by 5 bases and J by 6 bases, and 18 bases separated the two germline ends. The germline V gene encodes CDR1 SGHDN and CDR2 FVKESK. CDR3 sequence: CASSSSQATRDTQYF. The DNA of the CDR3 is TGTGCCAGCAGCTCAAGCCAGGCCACCCGGGATACGCAGTATTTT.

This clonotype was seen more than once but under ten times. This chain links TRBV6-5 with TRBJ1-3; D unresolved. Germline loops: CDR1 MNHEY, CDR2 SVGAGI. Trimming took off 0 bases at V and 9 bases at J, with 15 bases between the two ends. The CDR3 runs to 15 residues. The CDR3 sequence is CASSYSSGPAGTIYF. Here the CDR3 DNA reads TGTGCCAGCAGTTACTCGAGTGGTCCGGCGGGCACCATATATTTT.

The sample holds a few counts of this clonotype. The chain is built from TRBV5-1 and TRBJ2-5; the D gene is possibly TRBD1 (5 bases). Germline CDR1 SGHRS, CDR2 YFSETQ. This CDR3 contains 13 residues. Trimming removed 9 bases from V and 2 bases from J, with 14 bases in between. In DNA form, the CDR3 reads TGCGCCACCGCTACAGGAGTTCAAGAGACCCAGTACTTC. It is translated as CATATGVQETQYF.

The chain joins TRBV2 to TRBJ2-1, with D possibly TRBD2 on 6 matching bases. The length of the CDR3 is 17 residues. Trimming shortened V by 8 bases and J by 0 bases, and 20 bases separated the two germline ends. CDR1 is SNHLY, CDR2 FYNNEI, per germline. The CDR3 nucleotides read TGTGCCAGCCCGACTTTTAGCGGATACAGCTCCTACAATGAGCAGTTCTTC. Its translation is CASPTFSGYSSYNEQFF.

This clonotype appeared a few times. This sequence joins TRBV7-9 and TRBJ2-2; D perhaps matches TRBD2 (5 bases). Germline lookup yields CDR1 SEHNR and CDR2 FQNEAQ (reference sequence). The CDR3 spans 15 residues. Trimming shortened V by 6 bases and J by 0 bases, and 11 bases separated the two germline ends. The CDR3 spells CASRGGSANTGELFF. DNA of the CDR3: TGTGCCAGCAGGGGCGGGTCCGCGAACACCGGGGAGCTGTTTTTT.

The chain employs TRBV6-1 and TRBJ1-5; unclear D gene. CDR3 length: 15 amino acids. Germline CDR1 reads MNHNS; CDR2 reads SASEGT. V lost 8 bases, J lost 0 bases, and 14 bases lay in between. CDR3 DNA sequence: TGTGCCAGCGCCCCCAATGGACTTAGCAATCAGCCCCAGCATTTT. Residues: CASAPNGLSNQPQHF.

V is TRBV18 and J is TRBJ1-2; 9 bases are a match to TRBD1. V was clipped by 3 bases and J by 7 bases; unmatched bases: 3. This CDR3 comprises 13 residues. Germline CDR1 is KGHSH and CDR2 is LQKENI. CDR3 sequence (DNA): TGTGCCAGCTCACCGGGACAGGGAGCTGGCTACACCTTC. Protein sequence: CASSPGQGAGYTF.

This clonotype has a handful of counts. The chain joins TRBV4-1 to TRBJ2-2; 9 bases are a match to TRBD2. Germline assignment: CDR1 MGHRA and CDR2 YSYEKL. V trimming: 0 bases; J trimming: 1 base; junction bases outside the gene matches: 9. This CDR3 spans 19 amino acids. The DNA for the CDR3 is TGCGCCAGCAGCCAAGATGCGCTAGCGGGATCCAGGAACACCGGGGAGCTGTTTTTT. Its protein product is CASSQDALAGSRNTGELFF.

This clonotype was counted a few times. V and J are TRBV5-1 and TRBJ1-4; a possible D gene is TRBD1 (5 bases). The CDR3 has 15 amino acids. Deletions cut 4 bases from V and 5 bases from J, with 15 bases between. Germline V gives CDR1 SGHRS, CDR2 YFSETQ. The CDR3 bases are TGCGCCAGCAGCCCCCCTGGAAGGGGCAATGAAAAACTGTTTTTT. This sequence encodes CASSPPGRGNEKLFF.

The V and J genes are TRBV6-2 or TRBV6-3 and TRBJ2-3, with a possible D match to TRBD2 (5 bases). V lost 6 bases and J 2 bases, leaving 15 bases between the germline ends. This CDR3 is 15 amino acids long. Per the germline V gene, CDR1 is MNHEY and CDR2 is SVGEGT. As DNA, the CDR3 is TGTGCCAGCAGACTACTAGGGTTTTCCACAGATACGCAGTATTTT. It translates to CASRLLGFSTDTQYF.

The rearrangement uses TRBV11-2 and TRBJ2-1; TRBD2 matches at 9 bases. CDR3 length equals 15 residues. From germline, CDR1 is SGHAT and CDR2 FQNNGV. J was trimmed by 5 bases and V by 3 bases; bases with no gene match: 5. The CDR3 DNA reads TGTGCCAGCAGCTTCCGACTAGCGGTAGACAATGAGCAGTTCTTC. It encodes CASSFRLAVDNEQFF.

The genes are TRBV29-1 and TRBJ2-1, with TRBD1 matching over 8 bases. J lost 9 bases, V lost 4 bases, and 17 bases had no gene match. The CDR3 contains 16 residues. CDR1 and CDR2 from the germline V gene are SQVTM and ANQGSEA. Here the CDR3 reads CSVVGLVDRVRAEQFF. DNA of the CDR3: TGCAGCGTTGTAGGATTGGTGGACAGGGTGCGCGCTGAGCAGTTCTTC.

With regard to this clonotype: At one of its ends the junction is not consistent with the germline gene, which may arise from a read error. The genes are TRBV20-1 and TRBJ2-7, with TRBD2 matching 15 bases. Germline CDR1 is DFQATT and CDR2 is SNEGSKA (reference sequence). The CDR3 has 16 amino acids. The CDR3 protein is CCAPGTSGGTSYEQYF. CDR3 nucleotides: TGCTGTGCTCCCGGGACTAGCGGGGGGACTTCCTACGAGCAGTACTTC.

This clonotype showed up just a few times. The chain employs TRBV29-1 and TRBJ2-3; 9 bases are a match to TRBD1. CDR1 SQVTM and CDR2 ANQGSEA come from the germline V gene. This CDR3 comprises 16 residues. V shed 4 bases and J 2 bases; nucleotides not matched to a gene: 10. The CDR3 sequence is CSVVTKGTGTTDTQYF. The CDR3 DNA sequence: TGCAGCGTTGTCACAAAAGGGACAGGGACCACAGATACGCAGTATTTT.

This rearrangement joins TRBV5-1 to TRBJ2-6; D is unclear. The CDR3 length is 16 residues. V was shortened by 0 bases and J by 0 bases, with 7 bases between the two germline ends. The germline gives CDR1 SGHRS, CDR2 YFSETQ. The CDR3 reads CASSLAAFSGANVLTF. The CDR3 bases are TGCGCCAGCAGCTTGGCAGCTTTCTCTGGGGCCAACGTCCTGACTTTC.

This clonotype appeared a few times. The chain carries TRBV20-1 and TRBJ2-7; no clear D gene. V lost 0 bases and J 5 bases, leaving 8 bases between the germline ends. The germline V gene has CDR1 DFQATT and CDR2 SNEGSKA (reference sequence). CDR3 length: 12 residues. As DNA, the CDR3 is TGCAGTGCTAGAGACAATTCCCACGAGCAGTACTTC. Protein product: CSARDNSHEQYF.